The sequence of this T cell receptor beta chain was determined in a study of T cell responses to AZD1222 COVID-19 vaccine. Study results and limitations: Donors were chiefly white British, with a greater number of females, and clonal diversity was perhaps underestimated.

Using immunoSEQ multiplex PCR, the repertoire was profiled, and TCRdb retains in-frame clones only, with some absent. The sample lists 150,000 or so clones, just over 90% occurring once. V shed 3 bases and J shed 3 bases, with 19 bases lying between them. The CDR3 runs to 17 residues. Germline V gives CDR1 KGHDR, CDR2 SFDVKD. As regards this clone: Its antigen is unknown.

The sequences come from peripheral blood, collected 28 days after the second AZD1222 dose. The source of this sequence is an adult who received the AZD1222 COVID-19 vaccine. The V gene is TRBV24-1, the J gene TRBJ1-2; tentatively, D is TRBD1 (5 bases). CDR3 protein: CATSDLNRDQRDYGYTF. DNA for the CDR3: TGTGCCACCAGTGATCTGAACCGGGACCAAAGAGACTATGGCTACACCTTC.